This T cell receptor beta chain comes out of a study of T cells after yellow fever vaccination (dated by TCRdb to 2018 to 2020). For context, the study as a whole: Libraries from fractions with low cell numbers were prepared with the SMART-Seq v4 Ultra Low Input RNA kit. Two healthy male donors, one aged 18 to 29 and one aged 30 to 40 years, made up the cohort. Bulk PBMC replicates and cell subsets were isolated from blood drawn at multiple timepoints before and after both primary and secondary immunization. Bulk TCR alpha and beta repertoires were sequenced longitudinally to track T-cell clones before and after primary and booster YFV17D yellow fever vaccination.

CDR1 is given as SGHTA and CDR2 as FQGNSA, both from the germline V gene. V is reduced by 1 base and J by 5 bases, leaving a spacing of 9 bases between them. The CDR3, cysteine through phenylalanine, is 14 amino acids long. The kept DNA is CDR3 alone, 42 bases in frame from the first base. TCR cDNA was made using 5'RACE template switching, a step that added a universal primer site and unique molecular identifiers. Priming of cDNA synthesis was performed from both the TCR alpha and TCR beta constant segments. Two PCR steps were used to amplify libraries, with sample barcodes and sequencing adapters being added in the second step. Sequencing of libraries was done on Illumina HiSeq 2500 (2x100 bp) or NovaSeq (2x150 bp). Concerning the study's data processing: MIGEC was used to demultiplex reads and collapse the reads into UMI consensus sequences, and MiXCR was used for V(D)J alignment. Vaccine-responding clonotypes were defined with edgeR using replicate PBMC samples, requiring FDR below 0.01 and a log2 fold change above 5 up to day 15. Each bulk clonotype received a CD4 or CD8 identity based on whether the sequenced CD4 or CD8 repertoire contained that clonotype at higher abundance. TCRdb reran the public reads through fastp at Q25 and MiXCR, keeping productive beta chains. Entries are consolidated by CDR3 protein sequence, retaining the most common genes and DNA. It is TCRdb's table, rather than the study itself, that gives the V and J calls and clone size. In this sample the table shows hundreds of thousands of distinct CDR3 sequences, 8.5% to 10% of which occur a single time. Of the sample, roughly 17% falls within the top ten clones.

This clonotype came up many times. Its antigen is still unknown. Base quality data are lacking; no much larger clone is found one base away. The label giving this sample's treatment or condition can be read as: live attenuated yellow fever vaccine strain. Two biological replicates of bulk PBMCs were collected at each blood-draw timepoint. PBMCs were isolated from peripheral blood using a standard Ficoll-Paque protocol. RNA was extracted with TriZol from bulk PBMCs, CD4 and CD8 fractions, and dextramer-positive and dextramer-negative fractions. Beyond this particular receptor, the publication reports: FACS-sorted repertoires could contain abundant contaminating clonotypes from the bulk population, so computational filtering was required. Only two donors were included in the study, so the extent to which the findings can be generalized is limited. A small fraction of clonotypes showed up in both the CD4 and CD8 compartments, probably as a result of convergent recombination. Compared with the primary T-cell response, the secondary T-cell response was faster but weaker, reaching its peak on day 5 rather than on day 15. After the booster, most clones that had expanded after primary vaccination were detected again (around 96% of CD4 and around nine tenths of CD8), suggesting broad maintenance of memory.

This specimen was PBMCs, taken on the day of the first yellow fever vaccination. The TCR sequence derives from a man aged 18-30 years who received the YFV17D yellow fever vaccine. The sequence links TRBV7-2 to TRBJ2-1; possibly the D gene is TRBD1, per 5 matching bases. The nucleotides are TGTGCCAGCAGCTTAGGCCCAGGGAACAATGAGCAGTTCTTC. This sequence encodes CASSLGPGNNEQFF. With all but the CDR3 taken from the reference TRBV7-2 and TRBJ2-1 genes, the full variable domain is: GAGVSQSPSNKVTEKGKDVELRCDPISGHTALYWYRQSLGQGLEFLIYFQGNSAPDKSGLPSDRFSAERTGGSVSTLTIQRTQQEDSAVYLCASSLGPGNNEQFFGPGTRLTVL.